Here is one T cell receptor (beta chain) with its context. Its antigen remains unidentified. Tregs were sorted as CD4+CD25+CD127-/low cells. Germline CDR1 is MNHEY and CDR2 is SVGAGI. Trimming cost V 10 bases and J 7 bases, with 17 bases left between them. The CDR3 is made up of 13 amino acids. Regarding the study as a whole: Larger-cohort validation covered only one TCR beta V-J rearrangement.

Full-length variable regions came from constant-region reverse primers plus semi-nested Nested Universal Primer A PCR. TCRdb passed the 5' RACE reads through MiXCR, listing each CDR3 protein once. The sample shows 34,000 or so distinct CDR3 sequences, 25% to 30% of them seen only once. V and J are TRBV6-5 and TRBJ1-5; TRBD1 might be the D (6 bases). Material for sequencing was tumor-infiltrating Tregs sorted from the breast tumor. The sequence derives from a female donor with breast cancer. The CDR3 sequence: CATTPGVGQPQHF. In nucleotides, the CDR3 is TGTGCCACTACCCCAGGGGTTGGCCAGCCCCAGCATTTT.